This T cell receptor (beta chain) was identified during a study of blood T cell repertoires in COVID-19. As for the study in general: From T cells, B-cell-depleted T cells, or PBMCs came the material, which was cDNA or gDNA.

Individuals drawn from approximately 22 US areas were roughly 18 to 95 years old. Participant-reported clinical history was the basis for cohort assignment. The V gene lost 2 bases and the J gene lost 7 bases, with 15 bases spanning the gap. Germline assignment: CDR1 SGHVS and CDR2 FNYEAQ. The CDR3 extends over 15 amino acids. In the source study's methods: Counts of nucleated cells, estimated from reference gene primer amplification, were obtained. Sequencing was performed with immunoSEQ multiplex PCR; in TCRdb, only in-frame clones are kept and a portion is missing. That table furnishes V, J and clone size, whereas the DNA furnished D and trimming. This sample carries about 210,000 clones, approximately 78% of them seen once, and the ten largest clones take about 10%. This clone has just one count.

This clonotype was sampled from a man between 35 and 55 years old who had recovered from COVID-19. Source material: PBMCs or T cells enriched from blood (not recorded which). The V call is TRBV7-6, the J call TRBJ1-3; D may be TRBD1 (5 bases). The CDR3 DNA reads as TGTGCCAGCAGCTTAAACGGCTTATCAGGGAACACCATATATTTT. It codes for CASSLNGLSGNTIYF.